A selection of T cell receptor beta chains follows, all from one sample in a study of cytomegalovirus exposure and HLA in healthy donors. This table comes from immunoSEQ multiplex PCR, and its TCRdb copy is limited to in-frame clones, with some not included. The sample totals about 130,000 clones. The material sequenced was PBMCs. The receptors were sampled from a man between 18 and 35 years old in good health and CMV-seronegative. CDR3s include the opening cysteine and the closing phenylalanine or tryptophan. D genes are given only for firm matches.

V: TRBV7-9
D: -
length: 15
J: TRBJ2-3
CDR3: CASSPPGSSTDTQYF
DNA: TGTGCCAGCAGCCCCCCGGGGAGCAGCACAGATACGCAGTATTTT

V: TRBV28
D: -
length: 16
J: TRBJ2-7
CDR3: CASSLPSVGDFYEQYF
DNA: TGTGCCAGCAGTTTGCCCTCAGTTGGGGACTTCTACGAGCAGTACTTC

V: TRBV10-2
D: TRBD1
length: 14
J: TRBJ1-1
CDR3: CASKRDRGSTEAFF
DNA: TGCGCCAGCAAAAGAGACAGGGGCTCCACTGAAGCTTTCTTT

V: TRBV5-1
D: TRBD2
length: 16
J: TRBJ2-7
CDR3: CASSPRTSGTPYEQYF
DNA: TGCGCCAGCAGCCCACGGACTAGCGGGACTCCCTACGAGCAGTACTTC

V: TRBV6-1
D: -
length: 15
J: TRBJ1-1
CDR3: CASSGLRGRDTEAFF
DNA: TGTGCCAGCAGTGGGCTCAGAGGGCGGGACACTGAAGCTTTCTTT

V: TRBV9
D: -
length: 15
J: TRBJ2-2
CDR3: CASSVATGNTGELFF
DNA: TGTGCCAGCAGCGTAGCTACAGGGAACACCGGGGAGCTGTTTTTT

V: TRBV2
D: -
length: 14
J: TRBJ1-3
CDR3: CASSETGFGNTIYF
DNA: TGTGCCAGCAGTGAAACAGGGTTCGGGAACACCATATATTTT

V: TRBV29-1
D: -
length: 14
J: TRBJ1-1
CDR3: CSVRRQDMNTEAFF
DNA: TGCAGCGTGAGAAGACAGGATATGAACACTGAAGCTTTCTTT

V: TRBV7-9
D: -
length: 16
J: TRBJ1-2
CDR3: CASSLSVWDIMYGYTF
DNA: TGTGCCAGCAGCTTATCGGTCTGGGACATAATGTATGGCTACACCTTC

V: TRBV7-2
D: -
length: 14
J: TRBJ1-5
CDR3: CASSYPGSGQPQHF
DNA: TGTGCCAGCAGCTACCCGGGGTCAGGTCAGCCCCAGCATTTT

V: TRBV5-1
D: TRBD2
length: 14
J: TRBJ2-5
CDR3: CASSLASGQETQYF
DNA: TGCGCCAGCAGCTTGGCTAGCGGCCAAGAGACCCAGTACTTC

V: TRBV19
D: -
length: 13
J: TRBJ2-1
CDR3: CASSPQGPNEQFF
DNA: TGTGCCAGTAGTCCACAGGGACCGAATGAGCAGTTCTTC

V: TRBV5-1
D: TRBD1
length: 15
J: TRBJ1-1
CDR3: CASSPLSGGDGEAFF
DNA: TGCGCCAGCAGCCCCTTATCAGGGGGAGATGGGGAAGCTTTCTTT

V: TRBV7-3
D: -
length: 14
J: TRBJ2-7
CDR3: CASSLANSSYEQYF
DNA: TGTGCCAGCAGCTTAGCCAACAGCTCCTACGAGCAGTACTTC

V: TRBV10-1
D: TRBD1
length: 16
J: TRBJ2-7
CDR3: CAKTLDREFSLYEQYF
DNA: TGCGCCAAAACCCTCGACAGGGAGTTTTCCCTCTACGAGCAGTACTTC

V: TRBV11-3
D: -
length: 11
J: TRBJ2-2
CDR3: CASERLGELFF
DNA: TGTGCCAGCGAGAGGTTGGGGGAGCTGTTTTTT

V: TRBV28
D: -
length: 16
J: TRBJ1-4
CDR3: CASSPYLQGTNEKLFF
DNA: TGTGCCAGCAGTCCGTATCTACAGGGAACTAATGAAAAACTGTTTTTT

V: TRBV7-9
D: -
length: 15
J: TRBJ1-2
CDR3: CASSGRDTQFYGYTF
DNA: TGTGCCAGCAGCGGCCGGGACACCCAGTTTTATGGCTACACCTTC

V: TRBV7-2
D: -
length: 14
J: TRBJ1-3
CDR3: CASSGLGGANTIYF
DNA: TGTGCCAGCAGCGGACTGGGGGGGGCGAACACCATATATTTT

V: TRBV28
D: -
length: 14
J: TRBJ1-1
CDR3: CASSRIQGNTEAFF
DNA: TGTGCCAGCAGTCGAATTCAGGGGAACACTGAAGCTTTCTTT

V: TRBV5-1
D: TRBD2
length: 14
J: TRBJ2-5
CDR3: CASSSGGVGETQYF
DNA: TGCGCCAGCAGCTCGGGAGGGGTCGGAGAGACCCAGTACTTC

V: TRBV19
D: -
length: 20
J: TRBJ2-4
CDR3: CASSSSRGQAAGLAKNIQYF
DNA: TGTGCCAGTAGTTCATCCAGGGGGCAGGCAGCGGGATTAGCCAAAAACATTCAGTACTTC

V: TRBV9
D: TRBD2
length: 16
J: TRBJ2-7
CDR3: CASSVAGLAGTYEQYF
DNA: TGTGCCAGCAGCGTAGCGGGACTAGCGGGAACCTACGAGCAGTACTTC

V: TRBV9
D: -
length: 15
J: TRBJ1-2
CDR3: CASSVDQGSDYGYTF
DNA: TGTGCCAGCAGCGTAGACCAGGGGAGTGACTATGGCTACACCTTC

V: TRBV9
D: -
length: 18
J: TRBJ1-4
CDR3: CASSVGAGNPATNEKLFF
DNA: TGTGCCAGCAGCGTAGGGGCGGGAAATCCGGCAACTAATGAAAAACTGTTTTTT

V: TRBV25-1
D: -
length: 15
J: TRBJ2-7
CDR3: CASSELTGPGNEQYF
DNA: TGTGCCAGCAGTGAATTGACAGGCCCCGGGAACGAGCAGTACTTC

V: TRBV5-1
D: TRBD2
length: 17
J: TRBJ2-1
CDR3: CASSLAPLAGVYNEQFF
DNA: TGCGCCAGCAGCTTGGCCCCGCTAGCGGGAGTCTACAATGAGCAGTTCTTC

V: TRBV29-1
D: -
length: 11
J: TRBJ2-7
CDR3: CSASTGYEQYF
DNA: TGCAGCGCTTCCACAGGATACGAGCAGTACTTC

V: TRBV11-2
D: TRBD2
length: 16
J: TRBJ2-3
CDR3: CASSLGSGRGTDTQYF
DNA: TGTGCCAGCAGCTTAGGGTCGGGGAGGGGCACAGATACGCAGTATTTT

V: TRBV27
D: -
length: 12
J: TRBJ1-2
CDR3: CASKTGGYGYTF
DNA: TGTGCCAGCAAAACCGGAGGGTATGGCTACACCTTC

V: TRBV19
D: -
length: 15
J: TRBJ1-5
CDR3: CASSPLQYSNQPQHF
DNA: TGTGCCAGTAGTCCCCTGCAGTATAGCAATCAGCCCCAGCATTTT

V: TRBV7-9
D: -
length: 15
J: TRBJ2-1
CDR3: CASSYLVNRNNEQFF
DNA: TGTGCCAGCAGCTACCTAGTAAACCGAAACAATGAGCAGTTCTTC

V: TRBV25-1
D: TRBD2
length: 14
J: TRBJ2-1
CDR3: CASNGGGSYNEQFF
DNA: TGTGCCAGCAACGGGGGGGGCTCCTACAATGAGCAGTTCTTC

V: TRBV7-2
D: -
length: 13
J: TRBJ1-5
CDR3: CASSLKTVQPQHF
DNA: TGTGCCAGCAGTCTTAAGACAGTTCAGCCCCAGCATTTT